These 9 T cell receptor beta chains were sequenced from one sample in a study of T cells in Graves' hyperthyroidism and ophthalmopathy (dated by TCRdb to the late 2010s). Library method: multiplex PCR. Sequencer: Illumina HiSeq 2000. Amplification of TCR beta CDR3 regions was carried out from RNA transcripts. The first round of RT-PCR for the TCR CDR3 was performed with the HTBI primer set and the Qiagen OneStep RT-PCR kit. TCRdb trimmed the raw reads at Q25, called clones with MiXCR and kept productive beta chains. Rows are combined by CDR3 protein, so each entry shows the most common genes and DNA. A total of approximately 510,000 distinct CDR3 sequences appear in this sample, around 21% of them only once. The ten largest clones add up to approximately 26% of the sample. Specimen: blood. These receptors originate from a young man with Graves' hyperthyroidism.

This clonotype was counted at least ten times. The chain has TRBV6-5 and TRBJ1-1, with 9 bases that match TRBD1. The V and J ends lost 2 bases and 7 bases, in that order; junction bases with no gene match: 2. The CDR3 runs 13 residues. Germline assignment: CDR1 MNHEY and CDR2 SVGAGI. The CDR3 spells CASSYPTGGEAFF. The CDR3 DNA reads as TGTGCCAGCAGTTACCCGACAGGGGGTGAAGCTTTCTTT.

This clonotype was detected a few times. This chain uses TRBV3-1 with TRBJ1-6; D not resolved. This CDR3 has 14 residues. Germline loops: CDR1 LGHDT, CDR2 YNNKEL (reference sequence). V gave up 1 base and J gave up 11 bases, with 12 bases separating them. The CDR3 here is CASSQAPSGAPLHF. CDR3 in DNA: TGTGCCAGCAGCCAAGCCCCTTCGGGAGCACCCCTCCACTTT. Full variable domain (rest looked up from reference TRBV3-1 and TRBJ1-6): DTAVSQTPKYLVTQMGNDKSIKCEQNLGHDTMYWYKQDSKKFLKIMFSYNNKELIINETVPNRFSPKSPDKAHLNLHINSLELGDSAVYFCASSQAPSGAPLHFGNGTRLTVT.

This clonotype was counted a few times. CDR3 sequence (DNA): TGTGCCAGCAGTTTAGAAGAGGGTACTGAAGCTTTCTTT. Protein: CASSLEEGTEAFF. V is TRBV27 and J is TRBJ1-1; D gene ambiguous. Trimming stripped 2 bases from V and 5 bases from J, with 9 bases between. This CDR3 is built from 13 residues. Germline loops: CDR1 MNHEY, CDR2 SMNVEV (reference sequence).

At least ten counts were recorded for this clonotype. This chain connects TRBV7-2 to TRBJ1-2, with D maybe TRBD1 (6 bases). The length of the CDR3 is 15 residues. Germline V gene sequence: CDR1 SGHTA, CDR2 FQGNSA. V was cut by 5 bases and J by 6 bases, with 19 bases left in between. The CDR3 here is CASSHRRGDWNGYTF. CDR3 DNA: TGTGCCAGCAGCCACAGGAGGGGGGACTGGAATGGCTACACCTTC.

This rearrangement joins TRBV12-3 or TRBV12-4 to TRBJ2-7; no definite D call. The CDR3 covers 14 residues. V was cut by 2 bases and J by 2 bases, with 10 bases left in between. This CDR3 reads CASSLRAGPYEQYF. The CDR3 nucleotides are TGTGCCAGCAGTTTACGGGCAGGCCCCTACGAGCAGTACTTC.

The CDR3, as DNA: TGCGCCAGCAGCCTGGCGTTGGGGGCCCCTGGGAATGGCTACACCTTC. Amino acid sequence: CASSLALGAPGNGYTF. This chain joins TRBV5-1 and TRBJ1-2, with D perhaps TRBD1 (6 bases). The CDR3 length is 16 residues. V lost 4 bases, J lost 6 bases, and 22 bases lay in between. Germline CDR1 SGHRS, CDR2 YFSETQ.

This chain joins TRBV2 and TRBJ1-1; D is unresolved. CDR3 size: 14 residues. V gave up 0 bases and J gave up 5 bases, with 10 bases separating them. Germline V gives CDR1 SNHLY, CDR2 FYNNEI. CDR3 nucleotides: TGTGCCAGCAGTGAAGCGCTGTTGGTGACTGAAGCTTTCTTT. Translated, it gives CASSEALLVTEAFF.

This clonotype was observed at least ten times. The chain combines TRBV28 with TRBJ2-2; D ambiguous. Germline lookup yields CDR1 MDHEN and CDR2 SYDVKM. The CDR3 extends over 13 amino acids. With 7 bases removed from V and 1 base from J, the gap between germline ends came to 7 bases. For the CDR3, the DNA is TGTGCCAGCATCAAAAGGAACACCGGGGAGCTGTTTTTT. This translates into CASIKRNTGELFF.

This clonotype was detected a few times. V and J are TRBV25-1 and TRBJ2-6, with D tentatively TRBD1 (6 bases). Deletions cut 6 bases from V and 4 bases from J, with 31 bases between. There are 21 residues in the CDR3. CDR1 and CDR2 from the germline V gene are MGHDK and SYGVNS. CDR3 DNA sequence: TGTGCCAGCAGCCCTCCTCCCCGACGTGAGGGGGAAGGTTCCGGGGCCAACGTCCTGACTTTC. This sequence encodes CASSPPPRREGEGSGANVLTF.